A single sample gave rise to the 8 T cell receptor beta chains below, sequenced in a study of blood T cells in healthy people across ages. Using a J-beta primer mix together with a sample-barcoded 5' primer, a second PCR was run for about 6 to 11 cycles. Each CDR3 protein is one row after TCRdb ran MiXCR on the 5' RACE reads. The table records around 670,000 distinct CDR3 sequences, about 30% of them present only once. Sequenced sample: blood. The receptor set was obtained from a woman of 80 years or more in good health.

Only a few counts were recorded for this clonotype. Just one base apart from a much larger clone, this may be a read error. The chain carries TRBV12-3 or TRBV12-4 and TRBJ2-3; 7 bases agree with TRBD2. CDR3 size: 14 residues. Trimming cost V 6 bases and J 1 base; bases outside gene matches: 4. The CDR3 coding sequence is TGTGCCAGCAGGAGGGCGGGGGGCACAGATACGCAGTATTTT. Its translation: CASRRAGGTDTQYF.

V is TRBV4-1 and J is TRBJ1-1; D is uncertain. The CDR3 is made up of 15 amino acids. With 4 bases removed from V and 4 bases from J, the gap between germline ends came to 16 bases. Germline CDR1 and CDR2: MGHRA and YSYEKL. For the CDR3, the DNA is TGCGCCAGCAGCCTCGGACGGAACCTACGCACTGAAGCTTTCTTT. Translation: CASSLGRNLRTEAFF.

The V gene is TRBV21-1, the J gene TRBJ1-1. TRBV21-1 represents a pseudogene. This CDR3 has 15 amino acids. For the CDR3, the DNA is TGTGCCAGCATCCGTCGGTTATCAGGTGGCACTGAAGCTTTCTTT. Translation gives CASIRRLSGGTEAFF.

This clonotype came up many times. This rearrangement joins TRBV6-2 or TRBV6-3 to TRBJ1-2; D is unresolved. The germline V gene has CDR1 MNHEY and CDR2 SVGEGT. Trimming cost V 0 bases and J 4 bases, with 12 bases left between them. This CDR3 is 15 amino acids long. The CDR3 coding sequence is TGTGCCAGCAGTTACTCCAAACGAGCGTCCTATGGCTACACCTTC. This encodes CASSYSKRASYGYTF.

This CDR3 is CASRSSYLVLGETQYF. The CDR3 bases are TGTGCCAGCAGGTCCTCTTATCTAGTTTTGGGAGAGACCCAGTACTTC. The chain links TRBV27 to TRBJ2-5; no definite D call. The CDR3 length is 16 residues. CDR1 MNHEY and CDR2 SMNVEV come from the germline V gene (reference sequence). V lost 6 bases to trimming and J lost 4 bases, with 21 bases between them.

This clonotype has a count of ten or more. For the CDR3, the DNA is TGTGCCACCAGCCGCCAGGAGACCCAGTACTTC. It encodes CATSRQETQYF. The V and J genes are TRBV15 and TRBJ2-5, with unresolved D. In germline, CDR1 is LNHNV, CDR2 YYDKDF (reference sequence). This CDR3 is built from 11 residues. Trimming took 5 bases from V and 5 from J, leaving 6 bases between them.

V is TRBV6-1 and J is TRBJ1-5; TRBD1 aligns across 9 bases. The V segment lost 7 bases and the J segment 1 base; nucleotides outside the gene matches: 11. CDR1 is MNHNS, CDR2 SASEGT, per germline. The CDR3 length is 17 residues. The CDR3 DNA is TGTGCCAGCATCCTAAACAGGGGGCCGGGGAGCAATCAGCCCCAGCATTTT. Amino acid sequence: CASILNRGPGSNQPQHF.

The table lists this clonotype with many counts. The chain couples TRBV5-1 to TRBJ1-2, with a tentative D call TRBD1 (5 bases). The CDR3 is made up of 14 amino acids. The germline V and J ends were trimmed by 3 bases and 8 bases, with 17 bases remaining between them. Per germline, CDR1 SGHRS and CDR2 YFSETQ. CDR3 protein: CASSWGTVTSGYTF. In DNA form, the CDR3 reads TGCGCCAGCAGCTGGGGGACCGTTACCTCCGGCTACACCTTC.